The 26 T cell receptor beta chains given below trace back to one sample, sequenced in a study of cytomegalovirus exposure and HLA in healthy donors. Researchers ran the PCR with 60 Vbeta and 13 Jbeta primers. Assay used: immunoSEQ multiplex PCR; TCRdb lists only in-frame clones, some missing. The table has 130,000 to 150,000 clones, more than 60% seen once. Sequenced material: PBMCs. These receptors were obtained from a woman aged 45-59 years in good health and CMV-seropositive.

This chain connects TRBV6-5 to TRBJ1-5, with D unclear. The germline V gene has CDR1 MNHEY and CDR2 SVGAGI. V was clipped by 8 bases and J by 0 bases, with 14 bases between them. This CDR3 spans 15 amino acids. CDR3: CASRLSRYSNQPQHF. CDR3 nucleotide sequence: TGTGCCAGCCGTTTGAGCCGTTATAGCAATCAGCCCCAGCATTTT.

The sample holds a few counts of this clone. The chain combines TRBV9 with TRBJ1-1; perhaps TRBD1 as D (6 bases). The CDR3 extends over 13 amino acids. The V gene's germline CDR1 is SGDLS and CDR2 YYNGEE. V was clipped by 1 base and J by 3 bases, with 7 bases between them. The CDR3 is CASSVSGDTEAFF. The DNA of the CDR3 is TGTGCCAGCAGCGTATCAGGGGACACTGAAGCTTTCTTT.

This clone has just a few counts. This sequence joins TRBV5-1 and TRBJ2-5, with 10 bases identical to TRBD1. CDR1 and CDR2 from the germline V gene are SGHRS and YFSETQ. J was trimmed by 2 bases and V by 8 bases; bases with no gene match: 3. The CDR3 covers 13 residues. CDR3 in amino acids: CARWTGGQETQYF. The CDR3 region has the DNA TGCGCCAGGTGGACAGGGGGGCAAGAGACCCAGTACTTC.

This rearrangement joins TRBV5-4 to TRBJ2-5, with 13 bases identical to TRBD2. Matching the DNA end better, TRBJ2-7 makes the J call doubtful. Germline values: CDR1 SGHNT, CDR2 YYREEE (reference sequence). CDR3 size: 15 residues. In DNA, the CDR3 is TGTGCCAGCAGCTCTAGACTAGCGGGGGGTTACGAGCAGTACTTC. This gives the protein CASSSRLAGGYEQYF.

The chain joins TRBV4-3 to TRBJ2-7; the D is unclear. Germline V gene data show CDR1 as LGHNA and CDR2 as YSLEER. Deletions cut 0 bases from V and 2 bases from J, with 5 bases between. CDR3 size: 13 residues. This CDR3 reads CASSQDTAYEQYF. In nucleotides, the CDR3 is TGCGCCAGCAGCCAAGACACAGCCTACGAGCAGTACTTC.

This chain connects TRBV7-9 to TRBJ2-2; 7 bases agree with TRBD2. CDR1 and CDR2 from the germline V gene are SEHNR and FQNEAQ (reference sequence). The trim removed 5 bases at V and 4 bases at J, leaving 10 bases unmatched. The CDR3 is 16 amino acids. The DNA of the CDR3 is TGTGCCAGCAGCGACCCCTGGGAGGGTCCCACCGGGGAGCTGTTTTTT. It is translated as CASSDPWEGPTGELFF.

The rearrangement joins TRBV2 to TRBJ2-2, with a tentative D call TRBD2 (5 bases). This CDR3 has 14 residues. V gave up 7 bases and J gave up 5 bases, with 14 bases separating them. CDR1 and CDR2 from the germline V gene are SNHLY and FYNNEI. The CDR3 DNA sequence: TGTGCCAGCATCAAAGCGGCTTGGACCGGGGAGCTGTTTTTT. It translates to CASIKAAWTGELFF.

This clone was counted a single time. CDR3 loop: CASSEQGSGNTIYF. The CDR3 coding sequence is TGTGCCAGCAGCGAACAGGGGTCTGGAAACACCATATATTTT. The gene calls are TRBV7-2 and TRBJ1-3; TRBD1 agrees at 7 bases. J was trimmed by 1 base and V by 5 bases; bases with no gene match: 2. In germline, CDR1 is SGHTA, CDR2 FQGNSA. This CDR3 spans 14 amino acids.

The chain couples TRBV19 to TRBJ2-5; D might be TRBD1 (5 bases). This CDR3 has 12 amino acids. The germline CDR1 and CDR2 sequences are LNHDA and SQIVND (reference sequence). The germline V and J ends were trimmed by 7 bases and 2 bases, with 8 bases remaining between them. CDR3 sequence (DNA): TGTGCCAGTAAAGGGGCACAAGAGACCCAGTACTTC. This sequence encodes CASKGAQETQYF.

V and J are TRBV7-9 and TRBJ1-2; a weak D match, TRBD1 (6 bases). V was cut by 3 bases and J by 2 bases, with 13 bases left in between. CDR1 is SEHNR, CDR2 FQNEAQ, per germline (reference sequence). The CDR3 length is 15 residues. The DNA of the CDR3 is TGTGCCAGCAGCTTCTTCCAGGGGACAAACTATGGCTACACCTTC. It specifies CASSFFQGTNYGYTF.

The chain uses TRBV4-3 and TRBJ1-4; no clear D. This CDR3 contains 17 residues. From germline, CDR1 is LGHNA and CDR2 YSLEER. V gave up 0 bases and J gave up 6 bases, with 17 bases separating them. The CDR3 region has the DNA TGCGCCAGCAGCCAAGACACTTCCCCCCGCCTGGATGAAAAACTGTTTTTT. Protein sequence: CASSQDTSPRLDEKLFF.

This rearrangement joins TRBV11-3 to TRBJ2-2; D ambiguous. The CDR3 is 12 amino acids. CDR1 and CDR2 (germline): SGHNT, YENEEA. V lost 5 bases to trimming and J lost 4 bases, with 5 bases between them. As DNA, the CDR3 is TGTGCCAGCAGCGTCGGCACCGGGGAGCTGTTTTTT. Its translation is CASSVGTGELFF.

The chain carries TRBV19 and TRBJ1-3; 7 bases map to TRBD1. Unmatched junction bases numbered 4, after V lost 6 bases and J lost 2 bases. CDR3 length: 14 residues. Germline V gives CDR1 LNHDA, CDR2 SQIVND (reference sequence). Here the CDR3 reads CASSNRGAGNTIYF. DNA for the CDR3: TGTGCCAGTAGCAACAGGGGTGCTGGAAACACCATATATTTT.

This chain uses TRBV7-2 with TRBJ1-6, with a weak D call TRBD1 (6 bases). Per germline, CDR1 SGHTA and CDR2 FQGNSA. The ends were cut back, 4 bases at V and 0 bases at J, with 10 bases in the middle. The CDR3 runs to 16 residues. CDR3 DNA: TGTGCCAGCAGCTACCACAGGGACTCCTATAATTCACCCCTCCACTTT. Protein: CASSYHRDSYNSPLHF.

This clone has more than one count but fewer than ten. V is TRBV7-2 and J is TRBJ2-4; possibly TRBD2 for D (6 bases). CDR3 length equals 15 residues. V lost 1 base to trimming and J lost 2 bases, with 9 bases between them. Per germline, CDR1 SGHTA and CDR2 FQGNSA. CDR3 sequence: CASSLGGGSKNIQYF. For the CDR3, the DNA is TGTGCCAGCAGCTTAGGTGGGGGGTCCAAAAACATTCAGTACTTC.

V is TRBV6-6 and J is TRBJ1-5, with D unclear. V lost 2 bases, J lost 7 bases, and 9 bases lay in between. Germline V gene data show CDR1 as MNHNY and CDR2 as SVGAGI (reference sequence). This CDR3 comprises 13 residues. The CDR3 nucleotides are TGTGCCAGCAGTTACGACACAGAACAGCCCCAGCATTTT. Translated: CASSYDTEQPQHF.

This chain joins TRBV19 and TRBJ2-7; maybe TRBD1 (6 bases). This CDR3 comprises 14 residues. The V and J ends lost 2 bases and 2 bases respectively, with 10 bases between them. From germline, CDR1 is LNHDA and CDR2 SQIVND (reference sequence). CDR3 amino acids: CASSIQTGPYEQYF. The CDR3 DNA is TGTGCCAGTAGTATACAGACAGGACCCTACGAGCAGTACTTC.

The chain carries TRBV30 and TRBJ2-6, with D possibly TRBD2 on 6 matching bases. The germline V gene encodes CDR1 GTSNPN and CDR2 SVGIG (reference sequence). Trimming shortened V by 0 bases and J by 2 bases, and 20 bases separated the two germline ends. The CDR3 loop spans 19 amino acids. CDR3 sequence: CAWSVWGGGIRAGANVLTF. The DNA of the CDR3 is TGTGCCTGGAGTGTATGGGGTGGGGGGATCAGGGCTGGGGCCAACGTCCTGACTTTC.

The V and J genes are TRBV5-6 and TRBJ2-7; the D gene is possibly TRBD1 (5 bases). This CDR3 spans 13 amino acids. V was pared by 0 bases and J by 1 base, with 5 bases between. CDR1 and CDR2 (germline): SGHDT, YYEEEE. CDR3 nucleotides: TGTGCCAGCAGCTTGGGACAGTCCTACGAGCAGTACTTC. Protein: CASSLGQSYEQYF.

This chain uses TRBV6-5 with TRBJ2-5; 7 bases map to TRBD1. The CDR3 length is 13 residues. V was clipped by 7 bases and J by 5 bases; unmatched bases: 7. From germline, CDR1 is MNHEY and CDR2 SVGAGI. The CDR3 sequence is CASNRGPMETQYF. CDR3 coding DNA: TGTGCCAGCAATAGGGGGCCTATGGAGACCCAGTACTTC.

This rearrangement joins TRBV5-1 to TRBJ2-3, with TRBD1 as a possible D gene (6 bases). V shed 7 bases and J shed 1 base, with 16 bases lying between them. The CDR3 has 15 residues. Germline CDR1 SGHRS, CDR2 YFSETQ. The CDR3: CASFVGAGGTDTQYF. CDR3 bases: TGCGCCAGCTTCGTAGGGGCAGGGGGCACAGATACGCAGTATTTT.

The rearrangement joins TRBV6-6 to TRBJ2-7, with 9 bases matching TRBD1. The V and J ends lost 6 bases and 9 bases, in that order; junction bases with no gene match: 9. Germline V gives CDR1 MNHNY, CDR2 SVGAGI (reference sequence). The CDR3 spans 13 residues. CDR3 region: CASSSSPGQGQYF. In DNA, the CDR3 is TGTGCCAGCAGCTCCTCTCCGGGACAGGGGCAGTACTTC.

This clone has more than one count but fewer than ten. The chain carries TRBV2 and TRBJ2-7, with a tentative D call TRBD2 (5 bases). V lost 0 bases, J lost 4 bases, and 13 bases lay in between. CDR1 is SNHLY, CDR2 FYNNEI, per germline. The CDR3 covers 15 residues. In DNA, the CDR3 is TGTGCCAGCAGTGAAGCGTACGAGACGGGGTACGAGCAGTACTTC. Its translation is CASSEAYETGYEQYF.

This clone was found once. The CDR3 bases are TGTGCCAGCAGCGTACGAGGTCAGCTGAACACTGAAGCTTTCTTT. This translates into CASSVRGQLNTEAFF. The rearrangement uses TRBV9 and TRBJ1-1; unclear D gene. The CDR3 spans 15 residues. CDR1 is SGDLS and CDR2 is YYNGEE in the germline V gene. Trimming pared 1 base from V and 0 bases from J, leaving 10 bases between. The variable domain in full, completed from reference TRBV9 and TRBJ1-1, reads DSGVTQTPKHLITATGQRVTLRCSPRSGDLSVYWYQQSLDQGLQFLIQYYNGEERAKGNILERFSAQQFPDLHSELNLSSLELGDSALYFCASSVRGQLNTEAFFGQGTRLTVV.

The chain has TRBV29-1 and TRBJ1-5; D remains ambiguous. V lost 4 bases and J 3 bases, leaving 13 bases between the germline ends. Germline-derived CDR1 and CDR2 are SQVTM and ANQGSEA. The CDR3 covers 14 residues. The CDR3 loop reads CSVGADGSNQPQHF. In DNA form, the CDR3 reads TGCAGCGTTGGGGCAGACGGATCCAATCAGCCCCAGCATTTT.

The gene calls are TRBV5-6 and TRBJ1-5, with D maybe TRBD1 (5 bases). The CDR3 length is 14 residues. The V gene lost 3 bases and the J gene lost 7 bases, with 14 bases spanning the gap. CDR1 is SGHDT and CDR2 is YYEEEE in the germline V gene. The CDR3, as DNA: TGTGCCAGCAGCTCCACCACAACAGGCCAGCCCCAGCATTTT. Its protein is CASSSTTTGQPQHF.